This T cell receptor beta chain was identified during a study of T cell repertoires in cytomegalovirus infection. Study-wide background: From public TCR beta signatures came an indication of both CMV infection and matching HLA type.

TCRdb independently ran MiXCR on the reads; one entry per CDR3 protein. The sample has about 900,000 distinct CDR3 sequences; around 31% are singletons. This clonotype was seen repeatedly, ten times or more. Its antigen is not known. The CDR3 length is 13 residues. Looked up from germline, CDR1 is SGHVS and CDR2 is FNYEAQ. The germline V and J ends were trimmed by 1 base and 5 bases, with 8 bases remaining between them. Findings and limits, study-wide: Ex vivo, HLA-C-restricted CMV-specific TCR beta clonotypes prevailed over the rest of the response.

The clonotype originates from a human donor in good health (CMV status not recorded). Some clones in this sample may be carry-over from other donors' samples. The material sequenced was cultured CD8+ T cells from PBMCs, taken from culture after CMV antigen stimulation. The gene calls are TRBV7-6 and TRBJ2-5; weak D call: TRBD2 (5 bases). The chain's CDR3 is CASSLVGGETQYF. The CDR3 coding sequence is TGTGCCAGCAGCTTAGTTGGAGGCGAGACCCAGTACTTC.